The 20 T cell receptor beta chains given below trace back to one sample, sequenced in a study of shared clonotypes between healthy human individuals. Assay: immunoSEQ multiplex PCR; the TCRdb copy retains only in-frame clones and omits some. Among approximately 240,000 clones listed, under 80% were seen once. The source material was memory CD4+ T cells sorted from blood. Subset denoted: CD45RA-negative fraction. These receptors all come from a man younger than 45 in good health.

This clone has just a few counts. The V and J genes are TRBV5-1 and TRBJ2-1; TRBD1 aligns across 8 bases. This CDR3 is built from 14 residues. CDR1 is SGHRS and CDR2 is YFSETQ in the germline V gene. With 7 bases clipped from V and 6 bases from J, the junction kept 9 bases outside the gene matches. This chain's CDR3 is CASSRQGTSNEQFF. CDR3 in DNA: TGCGCCAGCTCTAGACAGGGGACTTCCAATGAGCAGTTCTTC.

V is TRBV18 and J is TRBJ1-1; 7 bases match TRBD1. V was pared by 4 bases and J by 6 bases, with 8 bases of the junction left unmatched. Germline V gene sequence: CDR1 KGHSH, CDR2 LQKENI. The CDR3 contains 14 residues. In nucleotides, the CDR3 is TGTGCCAGCTCACAAACAGGGGAAAGCGCTGAAGCTTTCTTT. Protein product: CASSQTGESAEAFF.

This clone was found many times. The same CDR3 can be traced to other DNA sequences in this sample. DNA for the CDR3: TGTGCCAGCAGCAGCCCGTACCGGAACGATAGCAATCAGCCCCAGCATTTT. Translation gives CASSSPYRNDSNQPQHF. This chain uses TRBV7-9 with TRBJ1-5; D unclear. V was pared by 5 bases and J by 0 bases, with 17 bases between. Per the germline V gene, CDR1 is SEHNR and CDR2 is FQNEAQ (reference sequence). The length of the CDR3 is 17 residues.

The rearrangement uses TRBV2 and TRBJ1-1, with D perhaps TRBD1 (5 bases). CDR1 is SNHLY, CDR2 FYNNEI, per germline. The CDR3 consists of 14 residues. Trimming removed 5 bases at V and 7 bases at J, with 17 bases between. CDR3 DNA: TGTGCCAGCAGTCTGGGGGTTCAGGACGTTGAAGCTTTCTTT. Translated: CASSLGVQDVEAFF.

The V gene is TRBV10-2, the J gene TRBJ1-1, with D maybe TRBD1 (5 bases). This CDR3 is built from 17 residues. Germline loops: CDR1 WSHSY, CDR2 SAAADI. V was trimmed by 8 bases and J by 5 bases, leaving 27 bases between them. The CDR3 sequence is CASVDHMGGAGGTEAFF. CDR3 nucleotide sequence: TGCGCCAGCGTGGACCATATGGGAGGGGCCGGGGGTACTGAAGCTTTCTTT.

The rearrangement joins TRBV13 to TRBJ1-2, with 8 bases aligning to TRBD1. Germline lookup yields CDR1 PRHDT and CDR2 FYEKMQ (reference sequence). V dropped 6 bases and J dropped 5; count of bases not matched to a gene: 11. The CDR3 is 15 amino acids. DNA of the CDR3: TGTGCCAGCAGGGGGACGAGGACAGGGCAATATGGCTACACCTTC. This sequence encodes CASRGTRTGQYGYTF.

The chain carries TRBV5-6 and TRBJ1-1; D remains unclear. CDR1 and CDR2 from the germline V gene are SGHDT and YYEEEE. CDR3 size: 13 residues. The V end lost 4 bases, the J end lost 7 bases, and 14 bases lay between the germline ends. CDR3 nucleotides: TGTGCCAGCAGCCACAGCATCCGAAATGAAGCTTTCTTT. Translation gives CASSHSIRNEAFF.

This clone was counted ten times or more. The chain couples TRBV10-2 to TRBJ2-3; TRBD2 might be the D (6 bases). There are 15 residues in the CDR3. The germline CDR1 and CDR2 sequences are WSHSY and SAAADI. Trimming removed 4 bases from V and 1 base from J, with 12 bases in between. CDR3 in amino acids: CASSGGAEGTDTQYF. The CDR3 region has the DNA TGCGCCAGCAGTGGCGGGGCGGAGGGCACAGATACGCAGTATTTT.

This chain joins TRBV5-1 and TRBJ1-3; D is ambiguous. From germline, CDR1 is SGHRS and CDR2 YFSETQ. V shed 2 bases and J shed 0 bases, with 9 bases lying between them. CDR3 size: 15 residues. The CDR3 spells CASSFRPDSGNTIYF. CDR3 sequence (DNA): TGCGCCAGCAGCTTCCGACCGGACTCTGGAAACACCATATATTTT.

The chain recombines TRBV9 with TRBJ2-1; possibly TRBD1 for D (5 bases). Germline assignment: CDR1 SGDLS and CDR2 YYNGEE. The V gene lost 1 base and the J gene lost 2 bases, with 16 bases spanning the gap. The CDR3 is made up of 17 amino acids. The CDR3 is CASSVQSRVDPYNEQFF. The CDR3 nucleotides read TGTGCCAGCAGCGTACAGTCCAGGGTCGATCCCTACAATGAGCAGTTCTTC.

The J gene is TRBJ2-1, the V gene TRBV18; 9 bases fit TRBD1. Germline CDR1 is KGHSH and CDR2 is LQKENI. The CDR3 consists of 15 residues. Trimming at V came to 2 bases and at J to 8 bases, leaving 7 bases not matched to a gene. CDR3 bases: TGTGCCAGCTCACCATATCGGGACAGGGCGGATGAGCAGTTCTTC. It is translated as CASSPYRDRADEQFF.

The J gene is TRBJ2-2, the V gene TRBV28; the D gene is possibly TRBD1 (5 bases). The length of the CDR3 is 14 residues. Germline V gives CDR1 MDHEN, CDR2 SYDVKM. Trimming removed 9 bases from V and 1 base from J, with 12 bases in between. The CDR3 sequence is CASLTTGNTGELFF. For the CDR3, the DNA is TGTGCCAGTCTTACCACAGGGAACACCGGGGAGCTGTTTTTT.

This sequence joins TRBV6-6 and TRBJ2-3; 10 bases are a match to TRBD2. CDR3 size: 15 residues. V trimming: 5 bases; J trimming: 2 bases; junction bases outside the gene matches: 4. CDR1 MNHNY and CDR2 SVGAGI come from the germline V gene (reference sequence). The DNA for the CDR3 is TGTGCCAGCAGTGGGACTAGCGAAAACACAGATACGCAGTATTTT. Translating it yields CASSGTSENTDTQYF.

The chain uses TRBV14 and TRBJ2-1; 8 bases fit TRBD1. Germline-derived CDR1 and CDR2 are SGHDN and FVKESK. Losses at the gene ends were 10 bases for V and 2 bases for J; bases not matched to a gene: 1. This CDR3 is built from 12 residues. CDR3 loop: CATGQAYNEQFF. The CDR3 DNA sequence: TGTGCCACGGGACAGGCCTACAATGAGCAGTTCTTC.

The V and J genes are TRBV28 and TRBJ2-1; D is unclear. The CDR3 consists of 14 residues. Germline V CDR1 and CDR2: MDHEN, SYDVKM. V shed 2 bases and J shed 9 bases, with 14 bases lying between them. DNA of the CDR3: TGTGCCAGCAGTTTACAGCTACCCCAAAGTGAGCAGTTCTTC. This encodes CASSLQLPQSEQFF.

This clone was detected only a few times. In DNA form, the CDR3 reads TGTGCCAGCAGCGTATTGCAGCAGAACACTGAAGCTTTCTTT. Translation gives CASSVLQQNTEAFF. The chain recombines TRBV9 with TRBJ1-1; the D is unclear. V shed 1 base and J shed 1 base, with 8 bases lying between them. There are 14 residues in the CDR3. Germline values: CDR1 SGDLS, CDR2 YYNGEE.

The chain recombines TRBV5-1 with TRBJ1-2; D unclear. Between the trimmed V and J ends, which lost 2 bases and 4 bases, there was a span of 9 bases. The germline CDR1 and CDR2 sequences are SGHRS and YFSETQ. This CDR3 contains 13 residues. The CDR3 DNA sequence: TGCGCCAGCAGCTTTTCAGAGGTCTATGGCTACACCTTC. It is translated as CASSFSEVYGYTF.

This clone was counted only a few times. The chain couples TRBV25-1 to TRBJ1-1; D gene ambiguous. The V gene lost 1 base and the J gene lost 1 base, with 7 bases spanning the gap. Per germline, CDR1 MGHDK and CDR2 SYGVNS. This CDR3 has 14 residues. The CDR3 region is CASSELRANTEAFF. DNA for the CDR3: TGTGCCAGCAGTGAATTGAGGGCGAACACTGAAGCTTTCTTT. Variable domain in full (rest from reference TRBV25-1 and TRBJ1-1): EADIYQTPRYLVIGTGKKITLECSQTMGHDKMYWYQQDPGMELHLIHYSYGVNSTEKGDLSSESTVSRIRTEHFPLTLESARPSHTSQYLCASSELRANTEAFFGQGTRLTVV.

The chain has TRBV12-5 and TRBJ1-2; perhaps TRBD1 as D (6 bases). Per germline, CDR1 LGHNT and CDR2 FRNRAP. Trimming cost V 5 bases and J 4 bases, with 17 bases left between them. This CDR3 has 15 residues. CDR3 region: CASGPQGSGAYGYTF. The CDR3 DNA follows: TGTGCTAGTGGTCCACAGGGTTCAGGGGCCTATGGCTACACCTTC.

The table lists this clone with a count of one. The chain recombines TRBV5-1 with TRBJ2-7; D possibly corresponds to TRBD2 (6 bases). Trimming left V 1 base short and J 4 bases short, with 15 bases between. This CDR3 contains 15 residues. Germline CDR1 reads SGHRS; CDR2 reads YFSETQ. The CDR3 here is CASSLTPGLLYEQYF. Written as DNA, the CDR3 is TGCGCCAGCAGCTTGACACCGGGACTCCTATACGAGCAGTACTTC.